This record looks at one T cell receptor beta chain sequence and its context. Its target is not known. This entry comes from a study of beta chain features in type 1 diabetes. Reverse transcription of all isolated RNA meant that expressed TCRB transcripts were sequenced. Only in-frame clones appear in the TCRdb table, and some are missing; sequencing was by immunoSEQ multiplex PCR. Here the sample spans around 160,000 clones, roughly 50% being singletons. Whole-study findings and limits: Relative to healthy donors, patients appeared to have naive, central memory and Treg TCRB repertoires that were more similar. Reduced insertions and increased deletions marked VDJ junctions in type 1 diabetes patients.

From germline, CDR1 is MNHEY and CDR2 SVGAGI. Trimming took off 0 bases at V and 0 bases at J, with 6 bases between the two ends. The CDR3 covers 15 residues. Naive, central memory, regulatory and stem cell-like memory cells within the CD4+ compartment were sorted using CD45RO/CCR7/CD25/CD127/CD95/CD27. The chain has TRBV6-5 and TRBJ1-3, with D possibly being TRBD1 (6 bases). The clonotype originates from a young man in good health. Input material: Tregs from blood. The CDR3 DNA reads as TGTGCCAGCAGTTACTCGGACAGCTCTGGAAACACCATATATTTT. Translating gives CASSYSDSSGNTIYF.